The clone carrying this TCR beta chain was recorded only once. Sequencing was performed with immunoSEQ multiplex PCR; in TCRdb, only in-frame clones are kept and a portion is missing. The sample has some 7,900 clones, about 60% seen once. The source of the sample is a study of memory B cells and T cells in multiple sclerosis. Germline loops: CDR1 MNHEY, CDR2 SVGAGI. The CDR3 length is 14 residues. This chain uses TRBV6-5 with TRBJ2-5; the match to TRBD1 covers 7 bases. The closer fit of TRBJ2-7 to the DNA end suggests the J call may be wrong. The receptor's source is a human donor with multiple sclerosis. Sequencing was performed on memory (CD45RO+) CD8+ T cells from blood. CDR3 sequence: CASSFRDSLYEQYF. The CDR3 DNA reads TGTGCCAGCAGTTTCCGGGACAGCCTCTACGAGCAGTACTTC.